A selection of T cell receptor beta chains follows, all from one sample in a study of human T cells and chemical hapten exposure. TCRdb re-analysed the RACE reads in MiXCR, keeping a single row per CDR3 protein. The sample shows 360,000 or so distinct CDR3 sequences, roughly 6% of them seen only once. The source material was whole blood, sampled in connection with sensitization to the hapten diphenylcyclopropenone (DPC). The receptors shown here come from a woman in her late teens or twenties with alopecia areata. Some clones in this sample may be carry-over from other donors' samples. CDR3s include the opening cysteine and the closing phenylalanine or tryptophan. Each record gives: clone size, V gene, D gene, J gene, CDR3 protein, CDR3 DNA. The D gene is left open where the match is weak. Clone size, where shown, is once, few, many, or a class for clones that have expanded.

few	TRBV10-3	TRBD2	TRBJ2-2	CAIGQRGETGELFF	TGTGCCATCGGTCAGCGGGGGGAAACCGGGGAGCTGTTTTTT
many	TRBV2	.	TRBJ2-3	CASGGGSTDTQYF	TGTGCCAGCGGAGGGGGAAGCACAGATACGCAGTATTTT
many	TRBV4-1	.	TRBJ1-1	CASSQGGLRAFF	TGCGCCAGCAGCCAAGGAGGCCTTAGAGCTTTCTTT
many	TRBV5-1	.	TRBJ2-3	CASSFRGLSTDTQYF	TGCGCCAGCAGCTTTCGAGGTCTGAGCACAGATACGCAGTATTTT
few	TRBV7-6	.	TRBJ1-5	CASSLGSQGSNQPQHF	TGTGCCAGCAGCTTAGGATCACAAGGATCTAATCAGCCCCAGCATTTT
few	TRBV5-1	.	TRBJ2-3	CASSLEGRSSTDTQYF	TGCGCCAGCAGCTTGGAAGGCAGGTCTAGCACAGATACGCAGTATTTT
.	TRBV28	.	TRBJ2-2	CASRPGHQNTGELFF	TGTGCCAGCAGACCGGGACATCAGAACACCGGGGAGCTGTTTTTT
.	TRBV5-1	.	TRBJ2-3	CASTTGQGDTQYF	TGCGCCAGCACTACGGGGCAAGGAGATACGCAGTATTTT
few	TRBV6-2/TRBV6-3	TRBD1	TRBJ2-4	CASSRQGPGAKNIQYF	TGTGCCAGCAGCCGACAGGGGCCTGGGGCCAAAAACATTCAGTACTTC
many	TRBV7-9	.	TRBJ1-4	CASSSQDPSLTNEKLFF	TGTGCCAGCAGCTCTCAAGACCCGAGCTTAACTAATGAAAAACTGTTTTTT
few	TRBV4-3	TRBD1	TRBJ2-7	CASSQGTGTGAYEQYF	TGCGCCAGCAGCCAAGGAACCGGGACAGGGGCCTACGAGCAGTACTTC
many	TRBV5-1	.	TRBJ2-7	CASSPRQAGWDEQYF	TGCGCCAGCAGCCCAAGGCAGGCGGGGTGGGACGAGCAGTACTTC
few	TRBV9	.	TRBJ1-1	CASSVSGTSFGAFF	TGTGCCAGCAGCGTAAGCGGGACCTCCTTTGGGGCTTTCTTT
few	TRBV5-5	.	TRBJ1-5	CASSAGAGWRQPQHF	TGTGCCAGCAGCGCAGGCGCCGGGTGGCGACAGCCCCAGCATTTT
many	TRBV6-6	TRBD1	TRBJ1-1	CASSYKGAGTEAFF	TGTGCCAGCAGTTACAAGGGGGCAGGCACTGAAGCTTTCTTT
few	TRBV7-3	.	TRBJ2-5	CASSLTGFRGETQYF	TGTGCCAGCAGCTTAACGGGATTCAGGGGAGAGACCCAGTACTTC
few	TRBV6-5	TRBD1	TRBJ2-7	CASSDGQGAKYEQYF	TGTGCCAGCAGCGACGGACAGGGGGCGAAGTACGAGCAGTACTTC
.	TRBV5-1	.	TRBJ2-7	CASSFNSRSYEQYF	TGCGCCAGCAGCTTTAACAGTCGCTCCTACGAGCAGTACTTC
many	TRBV12-3/TRBV12-4	TRBD1	TRBJ2-1	CASAPSTGGENEQFF	TGTGCCAGCGCCCCCTCGACAGGGGGTGAGAATGAGCAGTTCTTC
few	TRBV12-3/TRBV12-4	.	TRBJ1-5	CASSPGYNEPQHF	TGTGCCAGCAGTCCCGGGTACAATGAGCCCCAGCATTTT
few	TRBV5-1	TRBD1	TRBJ2-3	CASSGWDRDSDTQYF	TGCGCCAGCAGCGGGTGGGACAGAGATTCAGATACGCAGTATTTT
.	TRBV4-3	.	TRBJ1-1	CASSQGGVFEAFF	TGCGCCAGCAGCCAAGGCGGAGTATTTGAAGCTTTCTTT
many	TRBV20-1	.	TRBJ1-2	CSARPDGFYGYTF	TGCAGTGCTAGACCCGACGGATTCTATGGCTACACCTTC
many	TRBV12-3/TRBV12-4	TRBD1	TRBJ1-1	CASSPINRDRETEAFF	TGTGCCAGCAGTCCAATCAACCGGGACAGGGAGACTGAAGCTTTCTTT
.	TRBV29-1	.	TRBJ2-3	CSASRPGDTQYF	TGCAGCGCCTCCAGGCCGGGAGATACGCAGTATTTT
.	TRBV6-6	TRBD1	TRBJ1-4	CASSYRQGKANEKLFF	TGTGCCAGCAGTTACCGACAGGGCAAAGCTAATGAAAAACTGTTTTTT
many	TRBV28	.	TRBJ1-1	CASRFLMNTEAFF	TGTGCCAGCAGGTTTTTAATGAACACTGAAGCTTTCTTT
many	TRBV4-1	.	TRBJ1-3	CASSQDRLLRRASGNTIYF	TGCGCCAGCAGCCAAGATAGGTTACTTCGGAGGGCCTCTGGAAACACCATATATTTT
.	TRBV6-6	.	TRBJ2-5	CASSRYRGTEETQYF	TGTGCCAGCAGCCGATACCGGGGAACGGAGGAGACCCAGTACTTC
.	TRBV7-6	TRBD2	TRBJ2-7	CASSSGTRGEYEQYF	TGTGCCAGCAGCTCCGGGACTCGGGGGGAGTACGAGCAGTACTTC